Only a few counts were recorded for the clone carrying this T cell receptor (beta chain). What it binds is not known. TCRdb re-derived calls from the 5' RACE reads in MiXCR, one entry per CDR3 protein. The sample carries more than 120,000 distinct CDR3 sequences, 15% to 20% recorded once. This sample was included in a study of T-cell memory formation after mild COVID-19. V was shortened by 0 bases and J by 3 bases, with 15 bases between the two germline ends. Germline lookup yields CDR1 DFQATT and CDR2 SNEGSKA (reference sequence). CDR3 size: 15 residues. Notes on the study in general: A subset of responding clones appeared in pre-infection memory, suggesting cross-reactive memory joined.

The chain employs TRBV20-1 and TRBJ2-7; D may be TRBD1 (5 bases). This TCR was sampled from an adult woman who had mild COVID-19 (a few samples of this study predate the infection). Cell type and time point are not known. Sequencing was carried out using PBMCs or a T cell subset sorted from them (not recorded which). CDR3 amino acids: CSARDQGQSLYEQYF. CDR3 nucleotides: TGCAGTGCTAGAGATCAGGGCCAGTCCCTCTACGAGCAGTACTTC.